This T cell receptor (beta chain) was recovered during a study of spatial heterogeneity in lung cancer. Study-wide points: Follow-up blood showed ubiquitous expanded tumor TCRs less than blood at resection did.

This CDR3 contains 15 residues. Trimming took off 6 bases at V and 3 bases at J, with 17 bases between the two ends. About this clonotype itself: Its antigen is not known.

TCRdb re-called the 5' RACE reads through MiXCR, storing one row per CDR3 protein. The sample includes tens of thousands of distinct CDR3 sequences, about an eighth seen only once; the top ten take just over 40%. The time point: sample taken at primary tumor resection. Samples were donated by 72 untreated early-stage non-small cell lung cancer patients. Whole RNA was taken from tumor, nontumor lung or frozen PBMC; it was then sequenced unsorted. The source is a male donor with early-stage non-small cell lung cancer. The specimen comprised PBMCs, sampled at surgery. The chain uses TRBV12-3 or TRBV12-4 and TRBJ1-2, with a possible D match to TRBD1 (6 bases). The CDR3 protein is CASRPNWDTDYGYTF. The CDR3 bases are TGTGCCAGCAGACCTAATTGGGACACCGACTATGGCTACACCTTC.